A single sample gave rise to the 19 T cell receptor beta chains below, sequenced in a study of CD8 T cells in Susac syndrome. An amount of RNA that ranged from about 0.45 to 1 ug was reverse transcribed with random hexamers. TCRdb independently ran MiXCR on the immunoSEQ multiplex PCR reads; one entry per CDR3 protein. The sample holds around 53,000 distinct CDR3 sequences, around 93% seen once. The sequenced material came from CD8+ T cells from PBMCs. The receptors shown here come from a human donor with Susac syndrome.

The chain has TRBV12-3 or TRBV12-4 and TRBJ1-1; perhaps TRBD1 as D (6 bases). The CDR3 is 15 amino acids. V was trimmed by 4 bases and J by 2 bases, leaving 14 bases between them. In DNA, the CDR3 is TGTGCCAGCAGTTGGGGTGACAGGTTAAACACTGAAGCTTTCTTT. It codes for CASSWGDRLNTEAFF.

The chain carries TRBV29-1 and TRBJ1-2; D unresolved. The CDR3 contains 13 residues. Germline V gives CDR1 SQVTM, CDR2 ANQGSEA. V lost 5 bases and J 4 bases, leaving 14 bases between the germline ends. CDR3 sequence reads: CSVRIKEVYGYTF. In DNA, the CDR3 is TGCAGCGTTAGAATAAAGGAAGTCTATGGCTACACCTTC.

The rearrangement joins TRBV7-9 to TRBJ2-7; TRBD2 is a possible D gene (6 bases). Trimming removed 5 bases from V and 7 bases from J, with 15 bases in between. This CDR3 region has 13 residues. Germline CDR1 SEHNR, CDR2 FQNEAQ (reference sequence). CDR3 protein: CASSDKLEGEQYF. In DNA form, the CDR3 reads TGTGCCAGCAGCGATAAACTGGAGGGAGAGCAGTACTTC.

This clonotype is a singleton in its sample. The chain is built from TRBV2 and TRBJ2-7, with 8 positions matching TRBD1. Germline CDR1 SNHLY, CDR2 FYNNEI. There are 16 residues in the CDR3. V lost 3 bases and J lost 0; bases outside the gene matches: 7. This chain's CDR3 is CASSEERDRSSYEQYF. CDR3 sequence (DNA): TGTGCCAGCAGTGAGGAACGGGACAGGAGCTCCTACGAGCAGTACTTC. Full variable domain (missing parts from reference TRBV2 and TRBJ2-7): EPEVTQTPSHQVTQMGQEVILRCVPISNHLYFYWYRQILGQKVEFLVSFYNNEISEKSEIFDDQFSVERPDGSNFTLKIRSTKLEDSAMYFCASSEERDRSSYEQYFGPGTRLTVT.

The chain is built from TRBV3-1 and TRBJ2-7; no definite D call. Per the germline V gene, CDR1 is LGHDT and CDR2 is YNNKEL (reference sequence). Trimming left V 0 bases short and J 4 bases short, with 7 bases between. CDR3 length: 13 residues. CDR3 in amino acids: CASSQDLRYEQYF. The CDR3 region has the DNA TGTGCCAGCAGCCAAGATTTGCGGTACGAGCAGTACTTC.

The gene calls are TRBV20-1 and TRBJ1-5; 10 nucleotides agree with TRBD1. Germline V CDR1 and CDR2: DFQATT, SNEGSKA (reference sequence). The CDR3 is 14 residues long. V was clipped by 3 bases and J by 6 bases; unmatched bases: 5. The CDR3, as DNA: TGCAGTGCTAGGCCCGACAGGGGGCCTCAGCCCCAGCATTTT. It specifies CSARPDRGPQPQHF.

This rearrangement joins TRBV27 to TRBJ2-7; 8 nucleotides match TRBD1. The CDR3 length is 14 residues. V shed 1 base and J 6 bases; nucleotides not matched to a gene: 5. CDR1 and CDR2 from the germline V gene are MNHEY and SMNVEV (reference sequence). The CDR3 DNA reads TGTGCCAGCAGTTTATACCAAGACAGGGGCGAGCAGTACTTC. Residues: CASSLYQDRGEQYF.

The chain recombines TRBV6-5 with TRBJ2-2; no reliable D call. V lost 6 bases, J lost 0 bases, and 8 bases lay in between. This CDR3 region has 14 residues. Germline V gives CDR1 MNHEY, CDR2 SVGAGI. This CDR3 reads CASSHTSNTGELFF. DNA of the CDR3: TGTGCCAGCAGCCATACCTCGAACACCGGGGAGCTGTTTTTT.

The V and J genes are TRBV7-6 and TRBJ2-1; 7 nucleotides align to TRBD2. V gave up 5 bases and J gave up 4 bases; unmatched junction bases: 8. CDR1 is SGHVS, CDR2 FNYEAQ, per germline. This CDR3 is built from 15 residues. CDR3 protein: CASSIRSGGYNEQFF. The DNA of the CDR3 is TGTGCCAGCAGCATCCGATCGGGGGGATACAATGAGCAGTTCTTC.

This chain uses TRBV29-1 with TRBJ2-6; 9 bases line up with TRBD1. CDR1 and CDR2 from the germline V gene are SQVTM and ANQGSEA. The CDR3 is 18 amino acids. V lost 4 bases and J lost 2; bases outside the gene matches: 12. The CDR3 DNA sequence: TGCAGCGTTGTTGGGGGGGGACAGGGATCTACTGGGGCCAACGTCCTGACTTTC. Amino acid sequence: CSVVGGGQGSTGANVLTF.

This clonotype was recorded a few times. The rearrangement links TRBV12-3 or TRBV12-4 to TRBJ2-1; no clear D gene. The CDR3 is made up of 13 amino acids. V lost 5 bases and J lost 2, with 7 bases in between. The CDR3 sequence: CASSPSTYNEQFF. As DNA, the CDR3 is TGTGCCAGCAGTCCCTCGACCTACAATGAGCAGTTCTTC.

The chain joins TRBV9 to TRBJ1-1, with D tentatively TRBD1 (6 bases). V was pared by 0 bases and J by 11 bases, with 17 bases between. CDR1 is SGDLS and CDR2 is YYNGEE in the germline V gene. The length of the CDR3 is 14 residues. This chain's CDR3 is CASSVVDPWGAAFF. The DNA for the CDR3 is TGTGCCAGCAGCGTAGTCGACCCCTGGGGGGCCGCTTTCTTT.

V gene TRBV5-6 combines with J gene TRBJ2-1, with a possible D match to TRBD1 (7 bases). CDR1 is SGHDT, CDR2 YYEEEE, per germline. Trimming took 0 bases from V and 7 from J, leaving 11 bases between them. The CDR3 has 14 amino acids. CDR3 protein: CASSLAGGPNEQFF. The CDR3 DNA is TGTGCCAGCAGCTTGGCAGGGGGGCCGAATGAGCAGTTCTTC.

The V gene is TRBV20-1, the J gene TRBJ2-1, with TRBD2 matching 9 bases. CDR1 and CDR2 (germline): DFQATT, SNEGSKA (reference sequence). The CDR3 covers 16 residues. V was clipped by 3 bases and J by 5 bases; unmatched bases: 11. DNA for the CDR3: TGCAGTGCTAGTAATCAATGGGCGGGGGGGGACAATGAGCAGTTCTTC. This sequence encodes CSASNQWAGGDNEQFF.

This chain links TRBV5-1 with TRBJ2-6; D is possibly TRBD1 (5 bases). Trimming removed 6 bases at V and 2 bases at J, with 21 bases between. The germline gives CDR1 SGHRS, CDR2 YFSETQ. This CDR3 is built from 18 residues. CDR3 DNA: TGCGCCAGCACTCCCCAGACAGTACTTCGTCCTGGGGCCAACGTCCTGACTTTC. It is translated as CASTPQTVLRPGANVLTF.

This chain connects TRBV27 to TRBJ2-5; TRBD2 agrees at 7 bases. Per the germline V gene, CDR1 is MNHEY and CDR2 is SMNVEV (reference sequence). The CDR3 covers 14 residues. V lost 6 bases to trimming and J lost 5 bases; unmatched junction nucleotides: 9. Here the CDR3 reads CASRTGWGGETQYF. The CDR3 nucleotides read TGTGCCAGCAGGACCGGATGGGGAGGGGAGACCCAGTACTTC.

The chain combines TRBV12-3 or TRBV12-4 with TRBJ1-2, with D perhaps matching TRBD1 (5 bases). Trimming shortened V by 6 bases and J by 2 bases, and 13 bases separated the two germline ends. This CDR3 has 14 amino acids. In DNA form, the CDR3 reads TGTGCCAGCAGCACACCCGGGACCAACTATGGCTACACCTTC. It yields the protein CASSTPGTNYGYTF.

This clonotype was observed once. J is TRBJ1-2 and V is TRBV6-2 or TRBV6-3; perhaps TRBD1 as D (6 bases). CDR3 size: 15 residues. Trimming shortened V by 0 bases and J by 4 bases, and 12 bases separated the two germline ends. Germline-derived CDR1 and CDR2 are MNHEY and SVGEGT. CDR3: CASSYSLGASYGYTF. DNA of the CDR3: TGTGCCAGCAGTTACTCGTTGGGGGCGAGCTATGGCTACACCTTC.

This chain connects TRBV7-3 to TRBJ2-7; 7 nucleotides agree with TRBD1. There are 16 residues in the CDR3. Trimming at V came to 5 bases and at J to 1 base, leaving 11 bases not matched to a gene. From germline, CDR1 is SGHTA and CDR2 FQGTGA. The CDR3 reads CASSRTGTESSYEQYF. As DNA, the CDR3 is TGTGCCAGCAGCCGCACCGGGACAGAAAGTTCCTACGAGCAGTACTTC.